The 9 T cell receptor beta chains reported below all come from one sample, sequenced in a study of shared clonotypes between healthy human individuals. The table came from immunoSEQ multiplex PCR; TCRdb's copy has only in-frame clones and leaves some out. The data hold some 2,400,000 clones, with nearly 97% observed a single time. The sample taken for sequencing was naive CD4+ T cells sorted from blood. The subset here: CD45RA+ positively selected. Receptor source: a man aged 18 to 30 in good health.

As concerns this clone: Other DNA variants within this sample encode the same CDR3. This rearrangement joins TRBV18 to TRBJ1-1, with TRBD1 as a possible D gene (6 bases). Germline V lookup: CDR1 KGHSH, CDR2 LQKENI. The V gene lost 1 base and the J gene lost 5 bases, with 8 bases spanning the gap. The CDR3 is 13 residues long. In nucleotides, the CDR3 is TGTGCCAGCTCACCACTCACAGGGACTGAAGCTTTCTTT. Translating it yields CASSPLTGTEAFF.

This chain uses TRBV11-1 with TRBJ1-1; D gene ambiguous. Between the trimmed V and J ends, which lost 2 bases and 7 bases, there was a span of 17 bases. The CDR3 covers 15 residues. The germline V gene encodes CDR1 SGHAT and CDR2 FQDESV (reference sequence). The CDR3 loop is CASSLRPEGGGEAFF. The CDR3, as DNA: TGTGCCAGCAGCTTAAGGCCTGAGGGAGGCGGTGAAGCTTTCTTT. Drawing the rest from reference TRBV11-1 and TRBJ1-1, the complete variable domain is EAEVAQSPRYKITEKSQAVAFWCDPISGHATLYWYRQILGQGPELLVQFQDESVVDDSQLPKDRFSAERLKGVDSTLKIQPAELGDSAMYLCASSLRPEGGGEAFFGQGTRLTVV.

The chain joins TRBV2 to TRBJ1-6; D gene ambiguous. This CDR3 has 12 residues. V gave up 11 bases and J gave up 0 bases, with 5 bases separating them. Germline CDR1 SNHLY, CDR2 FYNNEI. CDR3 protein: CAGSSYNSPLHF. The CDR3 bases are TGTGCCGGTAGCTCCTATAATTCACCCCTCCACTTT.

The gene calls are TRBV6-5 and TRBJ2-1; D is undetermined. The CDR3 spans 14 residues. Germline V lookup: CDR1 MNHEY, CDR2 SVGAGI. V was trimmed by 4 bases and J by 0 bases, leaving 7 bases between them. The chain's CDR3 is CASSSQSSYNEQFF. The DNA of the CDR3 is TGTGCCAGCAGTTCACAGAGCTCCTACAATGAGCAGTTCTTC.

This clone was recorded only once. The gene calls are TRBV5-4 and TRBJ2-5; D tentatively reads TRBD1 or TRBD2 (5 bases each). The CDR3 has 16 residues. Trimming removed 4 bases at V and 4 bases at J, with 20 bases between. The V gene's germline CDR1 is SGHNT and CDR2 YYREEE (reference sequence). This CDR3 is CASSPQLGREIETQYF. Written as DNA, the CDR3 is TGTGCCAGCAGCCCCCAACTGGGCAGGGAGATAGAGACCCAGTACTTC.

On this clone itself: Other nucleotide sequences from this sample produce the same CDR3. The chain recombines TRBV5-1 with TRBJ2-3; perhaps TRBD2 as D (6 bases). Germline V CDR1 and CDR2: SGHRS, YFSETQ. Between the trimmed V and J ends, which lost 0 bases and 4 bases, there was a span of 6 bases. CDR3 size: 13 residues. CDR3 sequence (DNA): TGCGCCAGCAGCTTGGCGGGGGCAGATACGCAGTATTTT. Its translation is CASSLAGADTQYF.

This chain joins TRBV7-2 and TRBJ1-5; unclear D gene. Germline CDR1 reads SGHTA; CDR2 reads FQGNSA. CDR3 size: 15 residues. V was pared by 7 bases and J by 2 bases, with 15 bases between. The CDR3 nucleotides read TGTGCCAGCACCACCCAAGTGGGCGGCAATCAGCCCCAGCATTTT. As protein: CASTTQVGGNQPQHF. The whole variable domain, remainder taken from reference TRBV7-2 and TRBJ1-5, is GAGVSQSPSNKVTEKGKDVELRCDPISGHTALYWYRQSLGQGLEFLIYFQGNSAPDKSGLPSDRFSAERTGGSVSTLTIQRTQQEDSAVYLCASTTQVGGNQPQHFGDGTRLSIL.

Comment on this clone: Other nucleotide sequences in the sample specify the same CDR3. The rearrangement links TRBV18 to TRBJ2-7; 11 bases align to TRBD2. This CDR3 is 14 amino acids long. The junction had 1 base not matched to a gene; V was cut back by 2 bases and J by 4 bases. Germline CDR1 is KGHSH and CDR2 is LQKENI. CDR3 sequence (DNA): TGTGCCAGCTCACCAGGGACTAGCGGATACGAGCAGTACTTC. Its protein is CASSPGTSGYEQYF.

The chain recombines TRBV7-3 with TRBJ1-3; D perhaps matches TRBD1 (5 bases). Germline V gives CDR1 SGHTA, CDR2 FQGTGA. The V end was cut by 1 base, the J end by 4 bases, with 17 bases between. This CDR3 has 17 amino acids. CDR3 protein: CASSLNTSGLIGNTIYF. The CDR3, as DNA: TGTGCCAGCAGCTTAAACACATCGGGACTAATAGGAAACACCATATATTTT.